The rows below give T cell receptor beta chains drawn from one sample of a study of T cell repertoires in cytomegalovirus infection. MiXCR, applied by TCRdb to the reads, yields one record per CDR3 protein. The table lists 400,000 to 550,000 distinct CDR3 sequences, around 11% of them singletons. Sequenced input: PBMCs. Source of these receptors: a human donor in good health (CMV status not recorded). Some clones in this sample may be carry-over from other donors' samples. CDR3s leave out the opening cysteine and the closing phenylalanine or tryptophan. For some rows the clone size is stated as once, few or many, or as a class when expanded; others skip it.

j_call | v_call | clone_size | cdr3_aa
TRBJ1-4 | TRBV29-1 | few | RPGDRFREKLF
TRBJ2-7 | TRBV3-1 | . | ASSQVGATYEQY
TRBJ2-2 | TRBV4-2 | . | ASSQVTSGSTGELF
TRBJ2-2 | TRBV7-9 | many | AHYKAGRTGELF
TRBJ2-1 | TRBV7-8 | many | ASSLAHNEQF
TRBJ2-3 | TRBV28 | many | ASRAGTSGRSQY
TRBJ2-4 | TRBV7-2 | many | ASSLARGKNIQY
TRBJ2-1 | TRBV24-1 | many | ATRPGINNEQF
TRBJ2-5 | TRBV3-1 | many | ASSQVGARETQY
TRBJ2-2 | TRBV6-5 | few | ASSRGGVVTGELF
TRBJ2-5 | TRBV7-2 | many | ASSLGYKRGVQETQY
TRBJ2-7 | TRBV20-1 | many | SAGTGVPQYEQY
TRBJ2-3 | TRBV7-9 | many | ASSLGSGRDSDTQY
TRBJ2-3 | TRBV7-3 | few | ASSLGVRGGPDTQY
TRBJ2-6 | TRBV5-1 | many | ASSPGRMAGANVLT
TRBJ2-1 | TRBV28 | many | ASSPYRGASKSSYNEQF
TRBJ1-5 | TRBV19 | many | ASRPLRGHSNQPQH
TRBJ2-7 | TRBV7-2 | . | ASSLGLLGGLEQY
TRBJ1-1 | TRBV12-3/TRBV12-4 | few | ASSLSSLMNTEAF
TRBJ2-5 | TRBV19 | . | ASTGTAGETQY
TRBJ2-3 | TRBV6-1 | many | ASKREARDRSTDTQY
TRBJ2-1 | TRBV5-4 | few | ASSLVGQVFYEQF
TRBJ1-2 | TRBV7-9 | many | ASSSSTGVVYGYT
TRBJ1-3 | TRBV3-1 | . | ASSQGARGGNTIY
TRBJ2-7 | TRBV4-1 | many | ASSQDKASPPYEQY
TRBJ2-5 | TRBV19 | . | ASSIIDTGDLHAAPETQY